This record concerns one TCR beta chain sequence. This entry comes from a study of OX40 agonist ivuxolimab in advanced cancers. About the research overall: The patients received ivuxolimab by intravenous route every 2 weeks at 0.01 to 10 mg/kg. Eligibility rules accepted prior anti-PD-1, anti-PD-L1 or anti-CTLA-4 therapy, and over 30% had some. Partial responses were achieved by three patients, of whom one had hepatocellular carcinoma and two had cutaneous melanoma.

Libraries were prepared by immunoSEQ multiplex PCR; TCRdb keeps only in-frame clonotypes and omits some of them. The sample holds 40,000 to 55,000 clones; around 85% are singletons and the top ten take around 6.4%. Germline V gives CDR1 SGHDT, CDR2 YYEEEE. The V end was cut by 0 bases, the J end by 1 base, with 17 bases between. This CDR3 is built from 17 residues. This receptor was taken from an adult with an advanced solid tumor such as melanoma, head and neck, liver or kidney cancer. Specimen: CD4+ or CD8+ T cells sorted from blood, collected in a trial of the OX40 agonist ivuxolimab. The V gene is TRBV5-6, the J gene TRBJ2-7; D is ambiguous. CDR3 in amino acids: CASSLAGSIYLSYEQYF. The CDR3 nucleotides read TGTGCCAGCAGCTTGGCCGGCTCTATTTACTTATCCTACGAGCAGTACTTC.